This T cell receptor (beta chain) is drawn from a study of T cell changes during pregnancy in multiple sclerosis. Germline CDR1 is MDHEN and CDR2 is SYDVKM. This CDR3 contains 13 residues. Trimming removed 6 bases at V and 4 bases at J, with 13 bases between. TCRdb's table, derived via immunoSEQ multiplex PCR, lists solely in-frame clones and lacks some. The sample includes 40,000 or so clones, roughly 89% of them seen just once. V and J are TRBV28 and TRBJ2-7, with unresolved D. The sequence was collected from a female donor with multiple sclerosis, enrolled in a pregnancy study. The sequenced sample was CD4+ T cells from peripheral blood mononuclear cells, obtained in the first trimester of pregnancy. The CDR3 region has the DNA TGTGCCAGCAGCCCAGGTCTGGAATACGAGCAGTACTTC. Its protein product is CASSPGLEYEQYF.